This is a list of T cell receptor beta chains from one sample in a study of cytotoxic CD8 clonotypes in ibrutinib-treated CLL. Data came from immunoSEQ multiplex PCR; TCRdb stores just in-frame clones and leaves some out. The data show approximately 100,000 clones, with 50% to 65% seen just once and about 39% held by the top ten. This material consisted of PBMCs, taken after 24 months of ibrutinib treatment. These receptors were obtained from a human donor with chronic lymphocytic leukemia. CDR3s include the opening cysteine and the closing phenylalanine or tryptophan. D genes are given only for firm matches. Rows may omit the clone size; those that give it use once, few, many or a size class.

>TRBJ2-3|.|TRBV4-1|.
TGCGCCAGCAAACTTAGGACCGGGGATTCTAGCACAGATACGCAGTATTTT
CASKLRTGDSSTDTQYF
>TRBJ1-2|TRBD1|TRBV6-1|.
TGTGCCAGCTCCGGGACAGGGATCGGGGGCTACACCTTC
CASSGTGIGGYTF
>TRBJ1-2|.|TRBV30|once
TGTGCCTGGAGTGTCGGGGGGTCTCAGGGCTACACCTTC
CAWSVGGSQGYTF
>TRBJ2-3|.|TRBV9|.
TGTGCCAGCAGCGGTCTCGGGCCAGATACGCAGTATTTT
CASSGLGPDTQYF
>TRBJ2-5|TRBD2|TRBV25-1|.
TGTGCCAGCAACGGGGGGGCACGGGAGACCCAGTACTTC
CASNGGARETQYF
>TRBJ1-6|.|TRBV27|.
TGTGCCAGCAGCGACGATTCTAGGACCCTCCACTTT
CASSDDSRTLHF
>TRBJ1-5|TRBD1|TRBV15|.
TGTGCCACCAGCAGGGGACAGAATAGCAATCAGCCCCAGCATTTT
CATSRGQNSNQPQHF
>TRBJ1-2|.|TRBV5-1|.
TGCGCCAGCAGAGGGCCGGGTTACTATGGCTACACCTTC
CASRGPGYYGYTF
>TRBJ1-2|TRBD1|TRBV28|.
TGTGCCAGCAGTTTCCCACCAGGACAGGGGAATGGCTACACCTTC
CASSFPPGQGNGYTF
>TRBJ2-3|TRBD1|TRBV5-1|many
TGCGCCAGCAGCTTGGGGGACAGGGTTGGCACAGATACGCAGTATTTT
CASSLGDRVGTDTQYF
>TRBJ2-1|.|TRBV14|.
TGTGCCAGCAGCCCCAGTTCATCGGGGGAGCAGTTCTTC
CASSPSSSGEQFF
>TRBJ1-2|.|TRBV5-4|few
TGTGCCAGCAGCTTGGCTTCCGGGACGTATGGCTACACCTTC
CASSLASGTYGYTF
>TRBJ2-7|TRBD1|TRBV11-3|.
TGTGCCAGCAGCTTACGATCAGGGGGCTCCTACGAGCAGTACTTC
CASSLRSGGSYEQYF
>TRBJ2-5|TRBD2|TRBV9|.
TGTGCCAGCAGCGTAAGTTCCGTGGGAGGGGAGACCCAGTACTTC
CASSVSSVGGETQYF
>TRBJ1-2|.|TRBV5-5|.
TGTGCCAGCAGCTTGTCGGACGGAAACTATGGCTACACCTTC
CASSLSDGNYGYTF
>TRBJ2-5|.|TRBV4-1|.
TGCGCCAGCAGCCAAGATTTGTTAGGTAACCAAGAGACCCAGTACTTC
CASSQDLLGNQETQYF
>TRBJ1-5|.|TRBV15|.
TGTGCCACCAGTATAGAGGGGGGGCCCAATCAGCCCCAGCATTTT
CATSIEGGPNQPQHF
>TRBJ1-1|TRBD1|TRBV19|once
TGTGCCAGTAGTATCTCGACAGGGCGTTGGGACACTGAAGCTTTCTTT
CASSISTGRWDTEAFF
>TRBJ2-6|.|TRBV21-1|.
TGTGCCAGCAGCAAAGCCCTCGGGGGCTCTGGGGCCAACGTCCTGACTTTC
CASSKALGGSGANVLTF
>TRBJ2-7|TRBD1|TRBV5-1|.
TGCGCCAGCAGCCTGAGGGGACAGGTCCTCCACGAGCAGTACTTC
CASSLRGQVLHEQYF
>TRBJ2-7|.|TRBV7-2|.
TGTGCCAGCAGCCTTCTCTACGAGCAGTACTTC
CASSLLYEQYF
>TRBJ1-3|.|TRBV19|.
TGTGCCAGTAGCCCGGACAGCTCATCACCTGGAAACACCATATATTTT
CASSPDSSSPGNTIYF
>TRBJ1-4|.|TRBV27|.
TGTGCCAGCAGTCCTGCAACTAATGAAAAACTGTTTTTT
CASSPATNEKLFF
>TRBJ1-1|.|TRBV28|.
TGTGCCAGCAGCCGAGCCGGGGGAGAAGCTTTCTTT
CASSRAGGEAFF
>TRBJ2-1|TRBD2|TRBV7-6|.
TGTGCCAGCAGCCAGGACGCAGCGGGGACCTCCTACAATGAGCAGTTCTTC
CASSQDAAGTSYNEQFF
>TRBJ1-2|.|TRBV5-6|.
TGTGCCAGCAGCTTGGCTTGGGCCGGCTACACCTTC
CASSLAWAGYTF
>TRBJ1-2|.|TRBV9|few
TGTGCCAGCAGCCCCGTGGGCGGTAGCGGCTACACCTTC
CASSPVGGSGYTF
>TRBJ1-6|TRBD1|TRBV7-2|.
TGTGCCAGCAGTCTAAGCCGTTGGACAGGGGGCGCCTATAATTCACCCCTCCACTTT
CASSLSRWTGGAYNSPLHF
>TRBJ2-6|.|TRBV7-3|.
TGTGCCAGCAGCTTAGGTGGGGCCAACGTCCTGACTTTC
CASSLGGANVLTF
>TRBJ1-3|.|TRBV7-2|.
TGTGCCAGCAGCTTAGCCAGCATGAACACCATATATTTT
CASSLASMNTIYF
>TRBJ2-7|.|TRBV29-1|.
TGCAGCGTTGAGGACAGAGATTCCTACGAGCAGTACTTC
CSVEDRDSYEQYF
>TRBJ2-1|TRBD2|TRBV11-2|.
TGTGCCAGCCGCCCGTCAGGAGCGGGGGGAGGCTCCTACAATGAGCAGTTCTTC
CASRPSGAGGGSYNEQFF
>TRBJ2-1|TRBD1|TRBV6-6|.
TGTGCCAGCAGTATGGACAGGGCCAATGAGCAGTTCTTC
CASSMDRANEQFF
>TRBJ2-2|.|TRBV7-2|once
TGTGCCAGCAGCTTAGGATTCCCAGGGGCCGGGGAGCTGTTTTTT
CASSLGFPGAGELFF
>TRBJ2-7|TRBD1|TRBV5-1|.
TGCGCCAGCAGGGGGACAGGGTGGGAGCAGTACTTC
CASRGTGWEQYF